This TCR beta chain was identified during a study of cytomegalovirus exposure and HLA in healthy donors. Findings and caveats of the study: An analysis was carried out later, and it reportedly showed fewer N-insertions in an Asian-associated ancestry cluster than the approximately 670-donor mean.

Regarding this clone: Its target is not known.

This PCR relied on a set of 60 Vbeta primers and 13 Jbeta primers. Measured with immunoSEQ multiplex PCR; TCRdb has only the in-frame clones, and not every one. Here the sample table reports approximately 140,000 clones. This receptor was obtained from a woman between 18 and 29 years old in good health and CMV-seronegative. Sequenced: PBMCs.

The CDR3 DNA reads TGTGCCAGTAGTATAAAGGGAGATTGGACAGATACGCAGTATTTT. Residues: CASSIKGDWTDTQYF. The V call is TRBV19, the J call TRBJ2-3; a weak D match, TRBD2 (5 bases). CDR3 length: 15 residues. CDR1 and CDR2 (germline): LNHDA, SQIVND (reference sequence). V was pared by 2 bases and J by 3 bases, with 12 bases between.